This entry features one T cell receptor (beta chain) sequence. Authors' methods: How many nucleated cells were present was estimated from reference gene primer amplification. Measured with immunoSEQ multiplex PCR; TCRdb has only the in-frame clones, and not every one. Clone size and V and J calls were adopted from that table, with D and trimming inferred from the DNA. The table has under 350,000 clones, approximately 83% seen once; the top ten hold around 4.2%. This sample was taken from a study of blood T cell repertoires in COVID-19. The overall study: COVID-19 samples collected from the United States, Italy and Spain covered acute and convalescent phases. In each case, the material was cDNA or gDNA derived from T cells, B-cell-depleted T cells, or PBMCs.

Each participant's cohort was designated according to participant-reported clinical history. This CDR3 is 17 amino acids long. Losses at the gene ends were 2 bases for V and 2 bases for J; bases not matched to a gene: 7. Germline-derived CDR1 and CDR2 are SGHDT and YYEEEE. The sequenced sample was PBMCs or T cells enriched from blood (not recorded which). The genes are TRBV5-6 and TRBJ2-1; 10 positions match TRBD2. The receptor was isolated from a woman aged 40 to 49 with acute COVID-19. The CDR3 sequence is CASSLNAGTSAYNEQFF. CDR3 DNA sequence: TGTGCCAGCAGCTTAAATGCCGGGACTAGCGCCTACAATGAGCAGTTCTTC. The full variable domain, with the rest looked up from reference TRBV5-6 and TRBJ2-1, is DAGVTQSPTHLIKTRGQQVTLRCSPKSGHDTVSWYQQALGQGPQFIFQYYEEEERQRGNFPDRFSGHQFPNYSSELNVNALLLGDSALYLCASSLNAGTSAYNEQFFGPGTRLTVL.